These 32 T cell receptor beta chains originate from one sample sequenced in a study of T cell changes during pregnancy in multiple sclerosis. The data were produced by immunoSEQ multiplex PCR, yet TCRdb's version contains in-frame clones alone and is incomplete. The sample holds fewer than 50,000 clones; almost 95% are singletons and the top ten take roughly 4.7%. The sequences come from CD8+ T cells from peripheral blood mononuclear cells, collected in the first trimester of pregnancy. These receptor sequences come from a female donor with multiple sclerosis, enrolled in a pregnancy study.

The J gene is TRBJ2-7, the V gene TRBV10-3; the D is unclear. The CDR3 has 13 amino acids. CDR1 and CDR2 (germline): ENHRY, SYGVKD. Deletions cut 2 bases from V and 7 bases from J, with 12 bases between. The CDR3 DNA reads as TGTGCCATCAGTGAGGAGCTGTTTAGAGAGCAGTACTTC. Encoded protein: CAISEELFREQYF.

V usage is TRBV28 and J usage is TRBJ2-1; perhaps TRBD2 as D (6 bases). CDR1 and CDR2 from the germline V gene are MDHEN and SYDVKM. This CDR3 is 14 amino acids long. V gave up 4 bases and J gave up 3 bases, with 10 bases separating them. In DNA form, the CDR3 reads TGTGCCAGCAGTTGGGCGGGAAACTACAATGAGCAGTTCTTC. Protein product: CASSWAGNYNEQFF.

The genes are TRBV7-2 and TRBJ2-7, with 9 bases that match TRBD2. The V gene's germline CDR1 is SGHTA and CDR2 FQGNSA. Trimming cost V 5 bases and J 2 bases; bases outside gene matches: 7. The CDR3 consists of 15 residues. The CDR3 sequence: CASSTLAGEAYEQYF. CDR3 sequence (DNA): TGTGCCAGCAGCACGTTAGCGGGAGAGGCCTACGAGCAGTACTTC.

In its sample, this clone was seen once. This chain links TRBV4-1 with TRBJ1-2, with D possibly being TRBD1 (6 bases). The CDR3 is made up of 14 amino acids. Germline loops: CDR1 MGHRA, CDR2 YSYEKL. The ends were cut back, 0 bases at V and 2 bases at J, with 7 bases in the middle. For the CDR3, the DNA is TGCGCCAGCAGCCAAGAAGGGACAAACTATGGCTACACCTTC. This gives the protein CASSQEGTNYGYTF.

V and J are TRBV5-4 and TRBJ1-1; D is unclear. This CDR3 region has 11 residues. The ends were cut back, 4 bases at V and 3 bases at J, with 4 bases in the middle. Germline V CDR1 and CDR2: SGHNT, YYREEE (reference sequence). CDR3 in amino acids: CASSRDTEAFF. The CDR3 nucleotides read TGTGCCAGCAGCCGGGACACTGAAGCTTTCTTT.

This chain connects TRBV5-6 to TRBJ1-2, with a weak D call TRBD1 (5 bases). The V gene lost 0 bases and the J gene lost 4 bases, with 10 bases spanning the gap. CDR3 length equals 14 residues. CDR1 and CDR2 (germline): SGHDT, YYEEEE. In nucleotides, the CDR3 is TGTGCCAGCAGCTTGGCCGGAGGGGTCTATGGCTACACCTTC. As protein: CASSLAGGVYGYTF.

This clone was counted a single time. This sequence joins TRBV19 and TRBJ1-5, with TRBD1 matching 8 bases. CDR3 length equals 15 residues. In germline, CDR1 is LNHDA, CDR2 SQIVND (reference sequence). V was clipped by 0 bases and J by 5 bases; unmatched bases: 3. The CDR3 loop is CASSIDRGLHQPQHF. The CDR3 region has the DNA TGTGCCAGTAGTATAGACAGGGGGCTGCATCAGCCCCAGCATTTT.

The rearrangement links TRBV19 to TRBJ2-7; 7 bases align to TRBD1. The V gene's germline CDR1 is LNHDA and CDR2 SQIVND (reference sequence). The CDR3 is made up of 14 amino acids. The J segment lost 3 bases and the V segment lost 4 bases, leaving 6 bases of the junction unmatched. Here the CDR3 DNA reads TGTGCCAGTAGTAGTGTCGCAGGGGGCTACGAGCAGTACTTC. It codes for CASSSVAGGYEQYF.

The chain is built from TRBV19 and TRBJ2-1, with D uncertain. The CDR3 totals 12 residues. The V gene lost 8 bases and the J gene lost 5 bases, with 10 bases spanning the gap. Germline V gene sequence: CDR1 LNHDA, CDR2 SQIVND (reference sequence). The CDR3 DNA is TGTGCCAGTTGCGGCTCGAACAATGAGCAGTTCTTC. Protein sequence: CASCGSNNEQFF.

The chain employs TRBV10-1 and TRBJ1-1; a weak D match, TRBD1 (5 bases). This CDR3 region has 14 residues. V gave up 8 bases and J gave up 1 base, with 14 bases separating them. CDR1 and CDR2 from the germline V gene are WNHNN and SYGVQD (reference sequence). The CDR3 protein is CASEPDRWNTEAFF. Here the CDR3 DNA reads TGCGCCAGCGAACCAGACAGATGGAACACTGAAGCTTTCTTT.

This sequence joins TRBV5-1 and TRBJ2-5, with 7 bases that match TRBD1. Germline V CDR1 and CDR2: SGHRS, YFSETQ. The CDR3 length is 14 residues. V shed 4 bases, J shed 3 bases, and the junction held 6 bases outside the gene matches. CDR3 DNA sequence: TGCGCCAGCAGCCCCAGGGACAGTGAAGAGACCCAGTACTTC. Translating gives CASSPRDSEETQYF.

V usage is TRBV19 and J usage is TRBJ2-5; no definite D call. Germline V gives CDR1 LNHDA, CDR2 SQIVND (reference sequence). V shed 4 bases and J shed 3 bases, with 9 bases lying between them. This CDR3 is 13 amino acids long. In DNA, the CDR3 is TGTGCCAGTAGTAGGGCAGGTGAAGAGACCCAGTACTTC. Translation gives CASSRAGEETQYF.

This chain links TRBV28 with TRBJ2-1, with 15 bases matching TRBD2. This CDR3 is built from 15 residues. The trim removed 7 bases at V and 6 bases at J, leaving 4 bases unmatched. Germline assignment: CDR1 MDHEN and CDR2 SYDVKM. This chain's CDR3 is CASNGLAGGGNEQFF. DNA for the CDR3: TGTGCCAGCAACGGACTAGCGGGAGGGGGCAATGAGCAGTTCTTC.

The CDR3 coding sequence is TGTGCCAGCAGCCCCAGTCTCTACGAGCAGTACTTC. The encoded protein is CASSPSLYEQYF. The chain links TRBV27 to TRBJ2-7, with no clear D. The CDR3 is 12 amino acids. V was shortened by 6 bases and J by 3 bases, with 9 bases between the two germline ends. The germline V gene has CDR1 MNHEY and CDR2 SMNVEV (reference sequence).

The sample holds one count of this clone. The gene calls are TRBV27 and TRBJ2-7; D gene uncertain. Germline CDR1 is MNHEY and CDR2 is SMNVEV (reference sequence). The ends were cut back, 0 bases at V and 1 base at J, with 7 bases in the middle. This CDR3 contains 14 residues. The CDR3 sequence is CASSLSSRSYEQYF. For the CDR3, the DNA is TGTGCCAGCAGTTTATCTTCGAGATCCTACGAGCAGTACTTC.

This chain uses TRBV19 with TRBJ2-3; 12 bases fit TRBD2. After removal of 5 bases from V and 6 bases from J, the junction contained 9 bases not matched to a gene. The germline gives CDR1 LNHDA, CDR2 SQIVND (reference sequence). The CDR3 totals 16 residues. The CDR3 loop reads CASSLSLLAGGDTQYF. The CDR3 bases are TGTGCCAGTAGTCTCTCTCTGCTAGCGGGGGGGGATACGCAGTATTTT.

CDR3 sequence: CASSPSGHIYEQYF. The CDR3 nucleotides read TGTGCCAGCTCACCCTCGGGACACATATACGAGCAGTACTTC. The rearrangement joins TRBV18 to TRBJ2-7; a weak D match, TRBD1 (6 bases). Trimming left V 3 bases short and J 4 bases short, with 13 bases between. The length of the CDR3 is 14 residues. CDR1 is KGHSH and CDR2 is LQKENI in the germline V gene.

The chain recombines TRBV27 with TRBJ1-5; D ambiguous. Germline V gene sequence: CDR1 MNHEY, CDR2 SMNVEV (reference sequence). V was shortened by 2 bases and J by 4 bases, with 6 bases between the two germline ends. The CDR3 runs to 13 residues. CDR3 sequence reads: CASSLRGNQPQHF. The DNA for the CDR3 is TGTGCCAGCAGTTTACGAGGAAATCAGCCCCAGCATTTT.

J is TRBJ2-1 and V is TRBV19, with 7 bases lining up with TRBD2. This CDR3 has 15 residues. The V and J ends lost 1 base and 4 bases, in that order; junction bases with no gene match: 4. The V gene's germline CDR1 is LNHDA and CDR2 SQIVND (reference sequence). CDR3 protein: CASSIALGGYNEQFF. In DNA, the CDR3 is TGTGCCAGTAGTATAGCCCTGGGGGGGTACAATGAGCAGTTCTTC.

This clone was detected once. The chain combines TRBV7-9 with TRBJ1-4, with D perhaps TRBD1 (6 bases). Germline CDR1 SEHNR, CDR2 FQNEAQ (reference sequence). Trimming pared 5 bases from V and 8 bases from J, leaving 24 bases between. This CDR3 region has 17 residues. The CDR3 protein is CASSIHPETGGGEKLFF. As DNA, the CDR3 is TGTGCCAGCAGCATACACCCGGAGACAGGTGGTGGGGAAAAACTGTTTTTT.

The chain has TRBV19 and TRBJ2-2, with 7 bases fitting TRBD1. V dropped 7 bases and J dropped 0; count of bases not matched to a gene: 2. Germline-derived CDR1 and CDR2 are LNHDA and SQIVND (reference sequence). The CDR3 contains 14 residues. For the CDR3, the DNA is TGTGCCAGTACGGGACAGACGAACACCGGGGAGCTGTTTTTT. Its translation is CASTGQTNTGELFF.

The chain is built from TRBV13 and TRBJ2-5; TRBD2 agrees at 10 bases. From germline, CDR1 is PRHDT and CDR2 FYEKMQ (reference sequence). The CDR3 extends over 18 amino acids. Trimming cost V 2 bases and J 9 bases; bases outside gene matches: 18. CDR3 loop: CASSLRLAGAHLKRAQYF. In DNA, the CDR3 is TGTGCCAGCAGCTTAAGGCTAGCGGGGGCCCACCTCAAGAGAGCCCAGTACTTC.

The rearrangement uses TRBV27 and TRBJ2-7; D gene ambiguous. The CDR3 totals 13 residues. Germline V CDR1 and CDR2: MNHEY, SMNVEV (reference sequence). V was clipped by 4 bases and J by 0 bases, with 7 bases between them. For the CDR3, the DNA is TGTGCCAGCAGTTACAGATTCTCCTACGAGCAGTACTTC. Amino acid sequence: CASSYRFSYEQYF.

The chain uses TRBV7-3 and TRBJ1-1; tentatively, D is TRBD1 (5 bases). The CDR3 loop spans 13 amino acids. The germline V gene has CDR1 SGHTA and CDR2 FQGTGA. Trimming pared 1 base from V and 7 bases from J, leaving 10 bases between. Here the CDR3 reads CASSLNPTDEAFF. DNA of the CDR3: TGTGCCAGCAGCTTAAACCCGACAGATGAAGCTTTCTTT. Looking up the rest from reference TRBV7-3 and TRBJ1-1 gives the full variable domain: GAGVSQTPSNKVTEKGKYVELRCDPISGHTALYWYRQSLGQGPEFLIYFQGTGAADDSGLPNDRFFAVRPEGSVSTLKIQRTERGDSAVYLCASSLNPTDEAFFGQGTRLTVV.

The chain combines TRBV2 with TRBJ2-7; D may be TRBD2 (5 bases). Trimming took 8 bases from V and 6 from J, leaving 8 bases between them. CDR3 length equals 10 residues. From germline, CDR1 is SNHLY and CDR2 FYNNEI. CDR3 bases: TGTGCCAGCCTCCGGGGCGAGCAGTACTTC. This translates into CASLRGEQYF.

The V call is TRBV19, the J call TRBJ1-3, with 9 bases lining up with TRBD1. Germline-derived CDR1 and CDR2 are LNHDA and SQIVND (reference sequence). The CDR3 loop spans 15 amino acids. The V segment lost 5 bases and the J segment 0 bases; nucleotides outside the gene matches: 2. The CDR3 sequence is CASSWGQGSGNTIYF. The CDR3 nucleotides read TGTGCCAGTAGTTGGGGACAGGGCTCTGGAAACACCATATATTTT.

This clone was seen only once. J is TRBJ2-2 and V is TRBV10-2; a weak D match, TRBD2 (6 bases). Germline-derived CDR1 and CDR2 are WSHSY and SAAADI. The length of the CDR3 is 14 residues. V lost 5 bases and J lost 1, with 8 bases in between. The CDR3 protein is CASSLGGNTGELFF. The CDR3 DNA reads as TGCGCCAGCAGTCTCGGGGGGAACACCGGGGAGCTGTTTTTT.

The V gene is TRBV6-5, the J gene TRBJ2-5; 7 bases align to TRBD1. The last part of the DNA fits TRBJ2-7 better; the J call may be wrong. In germline, CDR1 is MNHEY, CDR2 SVGAGI. This CDR3 has 13 residues. The DNA of the CDR3 is TGTGCCAGCAGTTACTCCCGACAGGGCGAGCAGTACTTC. Protein sequence: CASSYSRQGEQYF.

This clone was seen a handful of times. The V call is TRBV10-2, the J call TRBJ2-7; D is undetermined. CDR3 length: 12 amino acids. From germline, CDR1 is WSHSY and CDR2 SAAADI. The V gene lost 2 bases and the J gene lost 4 bases, with 6 bases spanning the gap. DNA for the CDR3: TGCGCCAGCAGTGAGCAGTGGTACGAGCAGTACTTC. Translating it yields CASSEQWYEQYF.

The chain couples TRBV19 to TRBJ1-1; D unresolved. Deletions cut 1 base from V and 6 bases from J, with 9 bases between. The CDR3 sequence is 13 residues long. Germline values: CDR1 LNHDA, CDR2 SQIVND (reference sequence). CDR3 region: CASSIGGEPEAFF. CDR3 DNA: TGTGCCAGTAGTATAGGGGGAGAGCCTGAAGCTTTCTTT. Filled out from reference TRBV19 and TRBJ1-1, the complete variable domain reads DGGITQSPKYLFRKEGQNVTLSCEQNLNHDAMYWYRQDPGQGLRLIYYSQIVNDFQKGDIAEGYSVSREKKESFPLTVTSAQKNPTAFYLCASSIGGEPEAFFGQGTRLTVV.

The rearrangement joins TRBV7-6 to TRBJ1-1; TRBD1 is a possible D gene (6 bases). Germline assignment: CDR1 SGHVS and CDR2 FNYEAQ. The CDR3 runs 12 residues. The V end lost 5 bases, the J end lost 7 bases, and 11 bases lay between the germline ends. The CDR3 coding sequence is TGTGCCAGCAGCCGCTTACAGGGTGAAGCTTTCTTT. Its protein product is CASSRLQGEAFF.

V usage is TRBV5-4 and J usage is TRBJ2-7, with a tentative D call TRBD2 (6 bases). The germline V gene encodes CDR1 SGHNT and CDR2 YYREEE (reference sequence). The CDR3 loop spans 16 amino acids. V was clipped by 4 bases and J by 0 bases, with 17 bases between them. CDR3 sequence reads: CASSDLASALSYEQYF. The CDR3 region has the DNA TGTGCCAGCAGCGACCTTGCTAGCGCCCTCTCCTACGAGCAGTACTTC.